What follows are 24 T cell receptor beta chains derived from one specimen sequenced in a study of T cell changes during pregnancy in multiple sclerosis. Repertoires were generated with immunoSEQ multiplex PCR, while TCRdb's copy carries only in-frame clones and drops some. The table has tens of thousands of clones, roughly 92% seen once. The sample here was peripheral blood, taken in the second trimester of pregnancy. The receptor set was obtained from a female donor with multiple sclerosis, enrolled in a pregnancy study.

As for this clone: One junction end does not reproduce the germline sequence, and a read error may be involved. The chain joins TRBV9 to TRBJ1-2; no reliable D call. This CDR3 has 14 amino acids. Germline V gene lookup returns CDR1 SGDLS and CDR2 YYNGEE. This chain's CDR3 is CASSVEVGESTLFF. DNA for the CDR3: TGTGCCAGCAGCGTAGAAGTGGGAGAGTCGACTTTGTTTTTC.

This rearrangement joins TRBV29-1 to TRBJ2-1; possibly TRBD1 for D (6 bases). CDR1 is SQVTM and CDR2 is ANQGSEA in the germline V gene. Trimming took 6 bases from V and 4 from J, leaving 19 bases between them. The CDR3 covers 15 residues. The CDR3 sequence is CSVRRVGAGYNEQFF. CDR3 sequence (DNA): TGCAGCGTCCGCAGGGTGGGGGCAGGATACAATGAGCAGTTCTTC.

The chain employs TRBV6-5 and TRBJ1-1; D ambiguous. Trimming took 6 bases from V and 3 from J, leaving 11 bases between them. The CDR3 totals 13 residues. CDR1 is MNHEY and CDR2 is SVGAGI in the germline V gene. CDR3 in DNA: TGTGCCAGCAGACCTCAAAGCTACACTGAAGCTTTCTTT. Encoded protein: CASRPQSYTEAFF.

The chain has TRBV7-9 and TRBJ2-3; TRBD2 matches at 8 bases. Per the germline V gene, CDR1 is SEHNR and CDR2 is FQNEAQ (reference sequence). With V trimmed by 7 bases and J by 5 bases, 2 bases remained unmatched. This CDR3 is 12 amino acids long. Here the CDR3 reads CASNSGIDTQYF. CDR3 bases: TGTGCCAGCAATAGCGGGATAGATACGCAGTATTTT.

This chain connects TRBV19 to TRBJ1-2; a possible D gene is TRBD1 (5 bases). CDR3 length equals 15 residues. Germline values: CDR1 LNHDA, CDR2 SQIVND (reference sequence). With 6 bases removed from V and 9 bases from J, the gap between germline ends came to 23 bases. The CDR3 nucleotides are TGTGCCAGTAGGCCCCCAGACAGAAGGATTATGAGCTACACCTTC. Its translation: CASRPPDRRIMSYTF.

The chain couples TRBV6-1 to TRBJ1-4; D unresolved. Germline CDR1 MNHNS, CDR2 SASEGT. This CDR3 has 13 residues. Trimming left V 10 bases short and J 4 bases short, with 13 bases between. The CDR3 nucleotides read TGTGCCACCTTAAAACGGGTTAATGAAAAACTGTTTTTT. It is translated as CATLKRVNEKLFF.

A single count supports this clone. The chain recombines TRBV6-5 with TRBJ1-5, with TRBD1 matching over 9 bases. CDR1 MNHEY and CDR2 SVGAGI come from the germline V gene. Losses at the gene ends were 5 bases for V and 3 bases for J; bases not matched to a gene: 2. CDR3 size: 14 residues. The CDR3 reads CASSDRGDNQPQHF. The CDR3 DNA follows: TGTGCCAGCAGTGACAGGGGGGACAATCAGCCCCAGCATTTT.

The chain employs TRBV27 and TRBJ1-1, with TRBD1 as a possible D gene (5 bases). CDR1 and CDR2 (germline): MNHEY, SMNVEV (reference sequence). The length of the CDR3 is 13 residues. V dropped 6 bases and J dropped 5 bases, with 13 bases sitting between them. Here the CDR3 reads CASSHGGETEAFF. DNA for the CDR3: TGTGCCAGCAGCCACGGAGGGGAGACTGAAGCTTTCTTT.

This chain connects TRBV18 to TRBJ2-1; 10 bases map to TRBD2. CDR1 and CDR2 (germline): KGHSH, LQKENI. Trimming at V came to 0 bases and at J to 9 bases, leaving 11 bases not matched to a gene. The CDR3 totals 17 residues. This CDR3 is CASSPPTASGRGGEQFF. CDR3 DNA: TGTGCCAGCTCACCACCGACGGCTAGCGGGAGAGGAGGTGAGCAGTTCTTC.

This chain links TRBV7-2 with TRBJ1-5, with D uncertain. V gave up 5 bases and J gave up 5 bases, with 10 bases separating them. Germline CDR1 and CDR2: SGHTA and FQGNSA. The CDR3 runs to 13 residues. CDR3 sequence (DNA): TGTGCCAGCAGCCTGATACGGGATCAGCCCCAGCATTTT. This codes for CASSLIRDQPQHF.

This clone was picked up one time. The chain joins TRBV19 to TRBJ1-5; a possible D gene is TRBD1 (5 bases). Deletions cut 0 bases from V and 0 bases from J, with 9 bases between. CDR1 and CDR2 (germline): LNHDA, SQIVND (reference sequence). This CDR3 is built from 16 residues. Written as DNA, the CDR3 is TGTGCCAGTAGTATAGACAGGGCACATAGCAATCAGCCCCAGCATTTT. Its protein product is CASSIDRAHSNQPQHF. Using reference TRBV19 and TRBJ1-5 for the parts outside the CDR3, the full variable domain is DGGITQSPKYLFRKEGQNVTLSCEQNLNHDAMYWYRQDPGQGLRLIYYSQIVNDFQKGDIAEGYSVSREKKESFPLTVTSAQKNPTAFYLCASSIDRAHSNQPQHFGDGTRLSIL.

The V gene is TRBV18, the J gene TRBJ2-1, with a possible D match to TRBD2 (6 bases). The CDR3 loop spans 15 amino acids. Trimming shortened V by 2 bases and J by 5 bases, and 13 bases separated the two germline ends. Germline V CDR1 and CDR2: KGHSH, LQKENI. The CDR3 DNA sequence: TGTGCCAGCTCACCAGGGGACTGGGTCAACAATGAGCAGTTCTTC. This encodes CASSPGDWVNNEQFF.

The chain couples TRBV7-2 to TRBJ2-3; no clear D. The CDR3 is 13 amino acids. V lost 2 bases, J lost 6 bases, and 9 bases lay in between. Germline V gene lookup returns CDR1 SGHTA and CDR2 FQGNSA. CDR3 residues: CASSLSVGDTQYF. For the CDR3, the DNA is TGTGCCAGCAGCTTATCTGTCGGTGATACGCAGTATTTT.

J is TRBJ2-1 and V is TRBV10-3; tentative D call: TRBD1 (6 bases). V was clipped by 3 bases and J by 4 bases, with 16 bases between them. The CDR3 is made up of 16 amino acids. Germline V lookup: CDR1 ENHRY, CDR2 SYGVKD. The CDR3 DNA is TGTGCCATCAGTGACCATGCTGGGGGCGCATACAATGAGCAGTTCTTC. Protein: CAISDHAGGAYNEQFF.

This chain uses TRBV5-6 with TRBJ2-3, with 8 bases that match TRBD1. The CDR3 is 15 amino acids. CDR1 is SGHDT and CDR2 is YYEEEE in the germline V gene. After removal of 4 bases from V and 5 bases from J, the junction contained 9 bases not matched to a gene. The CDR3 coding sequence is TGTGCCAGCAGCCCGGGCCAGGGGGCTGGAGATACGCAGTATTTT. The encoded protein is CASSPGQGAGDTQYF.

The rearrangement uses TRBV27 and TRBJ2-5; D call uncertain. V was cut by 4 bases and J by 0 bases, with 3 bases left in between. CDR3 length: 12 residues. Per germline, CDR1 MNHEY and CDR2 SMNVEV (reference sequence). DNA of the CDR3: TGTGCCAGCAGTTCAAACCAAGAGACCCAGTACTTC. Translated, it gives CASSSNQETQYF.

The rearrangement links TRBV18 to TRBJ2-3, with D unclear. Trimming cost V 4 bases and J 6 bases, with 11 bases left between them. The CDR3 is made up of 13 amino acids. Germline CDR1 KGHSH, CDR2 LQKENI. This CDR3 reads CASSQTQRDTQYF. Here the CDR3 DNA reads TGTGCCAGCTCACAAACGCAGAGGGATACGCAGTATTTT.

The chain joins TRBV30 to TRBJ2-7; TRBD1 matches 9 bases. J was trimmed by 4 bases and V by 4 bases; bases with no gene match: 11. The CDR3 spans 15 residues. Germline lookup yields CDR1 GTSNPN and CDR2 SVGIG (reference sequence). In DNA, the CDR3 is TGTGCCTGGAACCGACCGGGACAGGGTAGGTACGAGCAGTACTTC. Its translation is CAWNRPGQGRYEQYF.

The rearrangement joins TRBV5-6 to TRBJ2-1; 8 positions match TRBD2. Trimming removed 4 bases from V and 10 bases from J; junction bases left unmatched: 16. The V gene's germline CDR1 is SGHDT and CDR2 YYEEEE. This CDR3 is built from 16 residues. In DNA, the CDR3 is TGTGCCAGCAGCAAACGAGCGGGAGTAGAACGAGGGGAGCAGTTCTTC. Protein product: CASSKRAGVERGEQFF. Filled out from reference TRBV5-6 and TRBJ2-1, the complete variable domain reads DAGVTQSPTHLIKTRGQQVTLRCSPKSGHDTVSWYQQALGQGPQFIFQYYEEEERQRGNFPDRFSGHQFPNYSSELNVNALLLGDSALYLCASSKRAGVERGEQFFGPGTRLTVL.

This clone came up a few times. The chain links TRBV11-3 to TRBJ2-1, with D maybe TRBD2 (6 bases). Germline CDR1 SGHNT, CDR2 YENEEA. The CDR3 sequence is 14 residues long. Between the trimmed V and J ends, which lost 5 bases and 5 bases, there was a span of 13 bases. The CDR3 sequence: CASSRPGLNNEQFF. In DNA, the CDR3 is TGTGCCAGCAGCAGACCGGGACTGAACAATGAGCAGTTCTTC.

The V and J genes are TRBV7-2 and TRBJ2-3, with 12 bases matching TRBD2. V was clipped by 5 bases and J by 3 bases; unmatched bases: 6. The germline V gene encodes CDR1 SGHTA and CDR2 FQGNSA. The CDR3 contains 16 residues. This CDR3 reads CASSRGLAGRTDTQYF. CDR3 bases: TGTGCCAGCAGCCGGGGACTAGCGGGTCGGACAGATACGCAGTATTTT.

This chain links TRBV6-6 with TRBJ2-7, with TRBD1 matching over 11 bases. The CDR3 covers 15 residues. CDR1 and CDR2 from the germline V gene are MNHNY and SVGAGI (reference sequence). With 5 bases clipped from V and 6 bases from J, the junction kept 9 bases outside the gene matches. The CDR3 loop reads CASSVGQGAISEQYF. The CDR3 DNA is TGTGCCAGCAGTGTCGGACAGGGGGCAATCAGCGAGCAGTACTTC.

This chain uses TRBV6-5 with TRBJ1-5; 9 bases agree with TRBD1. Looked up from germline, CDR1 is MNHEY and CDR2 is SVGAGI. The CDR3 covers 15 residues. After removal of 0 bases from V and 4 bases from J, the junction contained 1 base not matched to a gene. This CDR3 reads CASSYSTGGNQPQHF. DNA for the CDR3: TGTGCCAGCAGTTACTCGACAGGGGGAAATCAGCCCCAGCATTTT.

The chain employs TRBV7-9 and TRBJ2-7; D possibly corresponds to TRBD1 (6 bases). The CDR3 contains 14 residues. CDR1 and CDR2 (germline): SEHNR, FQNEAQ (reference sequence). The ends were cut back, 5 bases at V and 5 bases at J, with 16 bases in the middle. CDR3 in DNA: TGTGCCAGCAGCCCACAACAGGGATCCCACGAGCAGTACTTC. Protein sequence: CASSPQQGSHEQYF.